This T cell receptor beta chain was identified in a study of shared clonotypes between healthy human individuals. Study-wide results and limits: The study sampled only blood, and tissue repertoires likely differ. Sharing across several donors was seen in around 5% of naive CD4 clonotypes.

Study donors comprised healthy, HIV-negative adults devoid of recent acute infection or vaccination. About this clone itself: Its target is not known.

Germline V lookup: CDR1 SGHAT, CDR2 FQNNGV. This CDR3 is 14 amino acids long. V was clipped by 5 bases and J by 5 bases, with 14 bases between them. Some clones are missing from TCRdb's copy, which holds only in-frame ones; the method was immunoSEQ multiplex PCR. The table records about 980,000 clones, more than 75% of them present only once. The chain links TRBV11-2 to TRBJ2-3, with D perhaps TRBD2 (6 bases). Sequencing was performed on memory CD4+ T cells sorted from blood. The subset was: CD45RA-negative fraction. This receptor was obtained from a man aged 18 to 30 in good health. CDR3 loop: CASSPQGGGDTQYF. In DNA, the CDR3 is TGTGCCAGCAGCCCGCAGGGAGGAGGAGATACGCAGTATTTT.